The following is a TCR beta chain sequence with its context. Method: immunoSEQ multiplex PCR; TCRdb's copy keeps in-frame clones and lacks some. The sample contains around 400,000 clones, about 88% of which appear only once. This study enrolled people aged about 18 to 100 from 24 US geographic areas. This record comes from a study of blood T cell repertoires in COVID-19. Background on the study: COVID-19 samples, acute and convalescent, were from the United States, Italy and Spain.

The length of the CDR3 is 13 residues. Losses at the gene ends were 8 bases for V and 3 bases for J; bases not matched to a gene: 5. Germline CDR1 is MDHEN and CDR2 is SYDVKM. Sequences were obtained from PBMCs or T cells enriched from blood (not recorded which). The chain carries TRBV28 and TRBJ2-5; 8 bases line up with TRBD2. The sequence was obtained from a young woman who had been exposed to COVID-19. The CDR3 DNA reads TGTGCCAGCTTCGGACTAGCAGAAGAGACCCAGTACTTC. Translated, it gives CASFGLAEETQYF.